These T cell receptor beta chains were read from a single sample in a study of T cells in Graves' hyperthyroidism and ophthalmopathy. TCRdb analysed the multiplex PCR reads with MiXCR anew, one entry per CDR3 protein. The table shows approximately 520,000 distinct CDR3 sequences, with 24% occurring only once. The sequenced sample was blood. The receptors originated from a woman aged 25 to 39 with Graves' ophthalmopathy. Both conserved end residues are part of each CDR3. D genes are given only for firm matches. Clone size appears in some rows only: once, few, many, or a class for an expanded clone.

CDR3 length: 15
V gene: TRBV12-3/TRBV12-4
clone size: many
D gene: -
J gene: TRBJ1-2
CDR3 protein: CASSPTRDLIRSYTF
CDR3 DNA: TGTGCCAGCAGTCCTACCCGAGACCTTATTAGGAGCTACACCTTC

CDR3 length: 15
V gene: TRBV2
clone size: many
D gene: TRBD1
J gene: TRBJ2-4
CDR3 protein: CASRDRLLAKNIQYF
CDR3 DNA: TGTGCCAGCCGGGACAGACTACTAGCCAAAAACATTCAGTACTTC

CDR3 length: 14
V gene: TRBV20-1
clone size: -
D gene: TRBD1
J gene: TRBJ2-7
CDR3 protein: CSATGGQGGYEQYF
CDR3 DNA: TGCAGTGCTACAGGGGGACAGGGGGGCTACGAGCAGTACTTC

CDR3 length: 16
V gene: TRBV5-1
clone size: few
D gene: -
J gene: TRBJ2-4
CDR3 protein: CASSHESWVAKNIKYF
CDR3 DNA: TGCGCCAGCAGCCACGAGTCGTGGGTGGCCAAAAACATTAAGTACTTC

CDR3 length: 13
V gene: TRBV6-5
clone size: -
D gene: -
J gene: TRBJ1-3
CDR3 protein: CASSYGLGNTIYF
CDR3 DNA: TGTGCCAGCAGTTATGGACTTGGAAACACCATATATTTT

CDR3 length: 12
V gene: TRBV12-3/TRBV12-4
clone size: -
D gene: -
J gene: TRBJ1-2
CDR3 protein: CASTPLLLGYTF
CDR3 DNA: TGTGCCAGCACACCCCTCTTATTGGGCTACACCTTC

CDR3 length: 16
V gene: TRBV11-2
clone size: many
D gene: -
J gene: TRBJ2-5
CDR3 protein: CASSPGRGQELWTQYF
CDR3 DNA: TGTGCCAGCAGTCCTGGGAGGGGACAGGAGCTTTGGACCCAGTACTTC

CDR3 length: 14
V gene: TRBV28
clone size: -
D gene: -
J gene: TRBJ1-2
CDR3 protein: CASSLTYTENGYTF
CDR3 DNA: TGTGCCAGCAGTTTAACATATACGGAAAATGGCTACACCTTC

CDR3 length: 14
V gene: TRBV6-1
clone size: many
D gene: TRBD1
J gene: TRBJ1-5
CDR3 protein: CATLPGQGNQPQHF
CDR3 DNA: TGTGCCACACTTCCGGGACAGGGGAATCAGCCCCAGCATTTT

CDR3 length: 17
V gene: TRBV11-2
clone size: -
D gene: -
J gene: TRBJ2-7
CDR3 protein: CASSYRGGGDTSYEQYF
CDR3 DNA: TGTGCCAGCAGCTACCGGGGAGGCGGGGATACTTCCTACGAGCAGTACTTC

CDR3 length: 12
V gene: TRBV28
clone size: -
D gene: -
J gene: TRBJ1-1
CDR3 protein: CASINRFTEAFF
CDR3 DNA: TGTGCCAGCATTAACAGATTCACTGAAGCTTTCTTT

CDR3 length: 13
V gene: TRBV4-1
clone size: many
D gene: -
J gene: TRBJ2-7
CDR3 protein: CASSPLGLMEQYF
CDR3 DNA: TGCGCCAGCAGCCCTCTAGGGCTCATGGAGCAGTACTTC

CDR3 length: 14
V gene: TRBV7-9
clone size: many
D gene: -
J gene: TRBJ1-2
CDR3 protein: CASSLYPANYGYTF
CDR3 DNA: TGTGCCAGCAGCTTATACCCAGCTAACTATGGCTACACCTTC

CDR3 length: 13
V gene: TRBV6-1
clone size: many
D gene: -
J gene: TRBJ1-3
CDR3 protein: CASREDSGNTIYF
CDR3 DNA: TGTGCCAGCAGAGAGGACTCTGGAAACACCATATATTTT

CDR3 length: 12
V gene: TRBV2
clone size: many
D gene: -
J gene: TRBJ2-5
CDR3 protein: CASRDYQETQYF
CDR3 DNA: TGTGCCAGCAGGGACTACCAAGAGACCCAGTACTTC

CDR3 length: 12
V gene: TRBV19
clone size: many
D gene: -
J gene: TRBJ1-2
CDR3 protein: CASNQGDYGYTF
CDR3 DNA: TGTGCCAGTAACCAGGGTGACTATGGCTACACCTTC

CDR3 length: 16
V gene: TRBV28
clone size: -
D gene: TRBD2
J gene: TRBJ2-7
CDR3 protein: CASSQTGTSGRYEQYF
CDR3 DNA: TGTGCCAGCAGCCAGACCGGGACTAGCGGGAGGTACGAGCAGTACTTC

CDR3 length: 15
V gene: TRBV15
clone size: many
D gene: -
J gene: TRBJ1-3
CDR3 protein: CATSRDRTYGNTIYF
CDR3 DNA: TGTGCCACCAGCAGAGACAGAACATATGGAAACACCATATATTTT

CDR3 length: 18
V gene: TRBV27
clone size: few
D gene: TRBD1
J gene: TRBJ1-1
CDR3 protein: CASSLSGRGSLLNTEAFF
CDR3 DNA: TGTGCCAGCAGTTTATCAGGCAGGGGGTCCCTTCTGAACACTGAAGCTTTCTTT

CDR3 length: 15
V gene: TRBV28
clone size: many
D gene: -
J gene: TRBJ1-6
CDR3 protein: CASSSGHNDNSPLHF
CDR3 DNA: TGTGCCAGCAGTTCCGGACACAACGATAATTCACCCCTCCACTTT

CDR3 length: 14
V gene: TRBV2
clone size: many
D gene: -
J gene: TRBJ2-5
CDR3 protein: CASSEEAGEETQYF
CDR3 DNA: TGTGCCAGCAGTGAAGAGGCCGGAGAAGAGACCCAGTACTTC

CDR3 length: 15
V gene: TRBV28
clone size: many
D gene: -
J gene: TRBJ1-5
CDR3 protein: CASSSPGVGNQPQHF
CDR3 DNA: TGTGCCAGCAGTTCCCCCGGGGTGGGCAATCAGCCCCAGCATTTT

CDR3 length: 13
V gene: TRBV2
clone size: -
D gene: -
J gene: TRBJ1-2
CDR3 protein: CASGLGDTYGYTF
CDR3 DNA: TGTGCCAGCGGCCTTGGGGACACGTATGGCTACACCTTC

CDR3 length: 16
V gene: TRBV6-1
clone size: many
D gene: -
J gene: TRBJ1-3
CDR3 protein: CASRRTAFDSGNTIYF
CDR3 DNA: TGTGCCAGCAGGAGGACAGCTTTCGACTCTGGAAACACCATATATTTT

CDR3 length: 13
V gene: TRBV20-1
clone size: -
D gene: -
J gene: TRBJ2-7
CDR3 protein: CSAGEGVSYEQYF
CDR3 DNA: TGCAGTGCTGGGGAAGGTGTTTCCTACGAGCAGTACTTC

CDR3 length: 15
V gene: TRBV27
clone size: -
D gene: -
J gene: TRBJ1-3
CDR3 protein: CASSFRMDAGNTIYF
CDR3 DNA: TGTGCCAGCAGTTTCAGGATGGACGCTGGAAACACCATATATTTT

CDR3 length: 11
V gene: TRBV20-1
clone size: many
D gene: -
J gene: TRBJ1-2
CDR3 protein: CSARSPDGYTF
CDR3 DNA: TGCAGTGCTAGATCCCCGGACGGCTACACCTTC

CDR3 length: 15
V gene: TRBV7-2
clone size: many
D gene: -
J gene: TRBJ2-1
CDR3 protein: CASSLEWVTGSVVFF
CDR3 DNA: TGTGCCAGCAGCTTAGAATGGGTCACAGGGTCCGTTGTGTTCTTC

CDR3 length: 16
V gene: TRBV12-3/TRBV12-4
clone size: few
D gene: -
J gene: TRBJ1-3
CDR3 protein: CASKMGHLSSGNTIYF
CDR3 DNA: TGTGCCAGCAAAATGGGACACCTCTCCTCTGGAAACACCATATATTTT

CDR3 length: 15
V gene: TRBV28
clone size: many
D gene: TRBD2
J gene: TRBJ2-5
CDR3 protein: CASSLRASGQETQYF
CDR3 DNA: TGTGCCAGCAGTTTACGGGCTAGCGGCCAAGAGACCCAGTACTTC

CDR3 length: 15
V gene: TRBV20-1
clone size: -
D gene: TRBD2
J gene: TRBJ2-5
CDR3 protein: CSAPSSGEYQETQYF
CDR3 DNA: TGCAGTGCACCCTCTAGCGGCGAGTACCAAGAGACCCAGTACTTC

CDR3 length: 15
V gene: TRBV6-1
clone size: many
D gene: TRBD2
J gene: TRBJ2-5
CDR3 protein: CASSGSGTSGETQYF
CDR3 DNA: TGTGCCAGCAGTGGGTCCGGGACTAGCGGAGAGACCCAGTACTTC

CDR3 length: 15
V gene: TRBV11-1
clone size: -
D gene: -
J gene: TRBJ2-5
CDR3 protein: CASSRGDGGRETQYF
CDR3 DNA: TGTGCCAGCAGCCGCGGCGACGGTGGACGGGAGACCCAGTACTTC

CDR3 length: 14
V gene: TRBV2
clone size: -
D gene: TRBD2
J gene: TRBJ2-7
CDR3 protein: CASRTSGDRYEQYF
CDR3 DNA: TGTGCCAGCAGAACTAGCGGGGACCGCTACGAGCAGTACTTC

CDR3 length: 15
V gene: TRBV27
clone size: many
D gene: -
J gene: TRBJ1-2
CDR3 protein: CASSLSQGVANGYTF
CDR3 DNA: TGTGCCAGCAGTTTAAGCCAGGGTGTGGCCAATGGCTACACCTTC

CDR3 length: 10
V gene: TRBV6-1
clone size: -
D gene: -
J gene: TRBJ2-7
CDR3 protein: CAISALDQYF
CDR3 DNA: TGTGCCATCAGTGCTCTCGATCAGTACTTC

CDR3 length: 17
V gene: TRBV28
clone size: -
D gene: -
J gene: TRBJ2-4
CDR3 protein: CASSSHRDGLAKNIQYF
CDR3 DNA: TGTGCCAGCAGTTCTCACAGGGATGGACTAGCCAAAAACATTCAGTACTTC

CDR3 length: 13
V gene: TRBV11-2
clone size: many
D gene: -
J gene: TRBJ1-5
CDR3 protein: CASSVEVLQPQHF
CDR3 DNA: TGTGCCAGCAGCGTAGAGGTCTTGCAGCCCCAGCATTTT

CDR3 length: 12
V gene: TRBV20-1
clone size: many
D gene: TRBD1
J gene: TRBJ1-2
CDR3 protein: CSAREGGDGYTF
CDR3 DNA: TGCAGTGCTAGAGAAGGGGGCGATGGCTACACCTTC

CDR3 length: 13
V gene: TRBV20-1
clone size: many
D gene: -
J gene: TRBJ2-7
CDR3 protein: CSARPRAFYEQYF
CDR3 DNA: TGCAGTGCTAGACCTCGGGCTTTCTACGAGCAGTACTTC